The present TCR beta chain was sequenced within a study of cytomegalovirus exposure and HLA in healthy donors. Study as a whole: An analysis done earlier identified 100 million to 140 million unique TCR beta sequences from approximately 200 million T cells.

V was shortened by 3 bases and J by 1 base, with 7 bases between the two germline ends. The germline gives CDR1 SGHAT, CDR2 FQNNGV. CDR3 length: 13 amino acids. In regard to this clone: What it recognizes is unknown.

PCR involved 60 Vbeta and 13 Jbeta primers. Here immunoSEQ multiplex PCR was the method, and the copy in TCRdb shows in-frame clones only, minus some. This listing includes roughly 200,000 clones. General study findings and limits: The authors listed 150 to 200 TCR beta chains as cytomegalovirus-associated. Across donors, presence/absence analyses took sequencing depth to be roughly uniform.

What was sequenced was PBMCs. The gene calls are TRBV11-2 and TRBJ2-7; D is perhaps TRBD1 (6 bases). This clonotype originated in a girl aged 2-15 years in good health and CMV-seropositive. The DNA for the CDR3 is TGTGCCAGCAGCTTCGGGACATCCTACGAGCAGTACTTC. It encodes CASSFGTSYEQYF.